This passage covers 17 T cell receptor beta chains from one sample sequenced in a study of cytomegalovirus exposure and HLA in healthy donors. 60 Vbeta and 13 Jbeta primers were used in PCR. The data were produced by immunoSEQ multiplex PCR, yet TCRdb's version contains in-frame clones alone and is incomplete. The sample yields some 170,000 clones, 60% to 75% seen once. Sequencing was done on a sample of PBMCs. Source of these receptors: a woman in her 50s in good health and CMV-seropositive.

Here the CDR3 reads CASSGNPGSSSPLHF. The CDR3 nucleotides are TGTGCCAGCAGCGGAAACCCCGGGAGTAGCTCACCCCTCCACTTT. The J gene is TRBJ1-6, the V gene TRBV9, with D uncertain. Trimming left V 3 bases short and J 10 bases short, with 17 bases between. The CDR3 is made up of 15 amino acids. Germline values: CDR1 SGDLS, CDR2 YYNGEE.

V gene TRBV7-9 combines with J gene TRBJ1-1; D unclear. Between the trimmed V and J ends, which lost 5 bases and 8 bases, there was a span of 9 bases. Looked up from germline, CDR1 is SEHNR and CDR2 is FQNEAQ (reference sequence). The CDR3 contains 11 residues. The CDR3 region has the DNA TGTGCCAGCAGCATCCCGAGCGAAGCTTTCTTT. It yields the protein CASSIPSEAFF.

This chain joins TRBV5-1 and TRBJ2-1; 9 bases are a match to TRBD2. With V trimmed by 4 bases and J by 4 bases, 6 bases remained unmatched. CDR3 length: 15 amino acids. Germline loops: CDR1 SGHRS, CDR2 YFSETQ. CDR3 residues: CASSQGLAGYNEQFF. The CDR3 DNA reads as TGCGCCAGCAGCCAAGGGCTAGCGGGGTACAATGAGCAGTTCTTC. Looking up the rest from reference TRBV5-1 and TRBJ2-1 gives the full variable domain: KAGVTQTPRYLIKTRGQQVTLSCSPISGHRSVSWYQQTPGQGLQFLFEYFSETQRNKGNFPGRFSGRQFSNSRSEMNVSTLELGDSALYLCASSQGLAGYNEQFFGPGTRLTVL.

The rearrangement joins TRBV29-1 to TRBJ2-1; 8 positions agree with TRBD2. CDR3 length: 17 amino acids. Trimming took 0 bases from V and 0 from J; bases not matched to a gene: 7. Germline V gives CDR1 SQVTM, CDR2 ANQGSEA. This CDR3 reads CSVEDLEAGDSYNEQFF. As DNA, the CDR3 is TGCAGCGTTGAAGATCTAGAAGCGGGGGACTCCTACAATGAGCAGTTCTTC.

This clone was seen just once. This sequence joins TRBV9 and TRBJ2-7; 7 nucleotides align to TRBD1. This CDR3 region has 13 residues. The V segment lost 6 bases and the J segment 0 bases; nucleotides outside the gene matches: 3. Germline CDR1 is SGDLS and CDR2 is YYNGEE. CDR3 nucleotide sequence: TGTGCCAGCAAGGGGGCGATCTCCTACGAGCAGTACTTC. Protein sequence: CASKGAISYEQYF.

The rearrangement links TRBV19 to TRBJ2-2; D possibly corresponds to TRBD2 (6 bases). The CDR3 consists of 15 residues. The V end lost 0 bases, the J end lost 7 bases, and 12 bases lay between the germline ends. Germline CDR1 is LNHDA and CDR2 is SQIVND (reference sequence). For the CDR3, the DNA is TGTGCCAGTAGTATAGATCGGAGCGGGCTCGGGGAGCTGTTTTTT. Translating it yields CASSIDRSGLGELFF.

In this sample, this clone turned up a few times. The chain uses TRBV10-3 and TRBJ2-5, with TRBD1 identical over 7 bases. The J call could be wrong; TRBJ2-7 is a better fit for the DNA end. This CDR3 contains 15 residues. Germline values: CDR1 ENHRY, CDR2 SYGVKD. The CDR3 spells CAISLRDSFSYEQYF. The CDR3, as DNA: TGTGCCATCAGCCTCCGGGACAGCTTCTCCTACGAGCAGTACTTC.

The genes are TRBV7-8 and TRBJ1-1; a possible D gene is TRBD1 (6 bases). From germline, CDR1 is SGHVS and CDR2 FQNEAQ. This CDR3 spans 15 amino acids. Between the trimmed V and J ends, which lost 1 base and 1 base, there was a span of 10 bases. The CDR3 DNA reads TGTGCCAGCAGCTTAGAAGGACAGTCGAACACTGAAGCTTTCTTT. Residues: CASSLEGQSNTEAFF.

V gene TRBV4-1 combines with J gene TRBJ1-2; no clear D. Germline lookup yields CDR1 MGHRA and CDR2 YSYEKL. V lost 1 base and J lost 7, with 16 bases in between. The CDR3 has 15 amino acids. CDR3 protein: CASSQVVTFSGGYTF. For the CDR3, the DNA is TGCGCCAGCAGCCAAGTCGTGACATTCTCCGGTGGCTACACCTTC.

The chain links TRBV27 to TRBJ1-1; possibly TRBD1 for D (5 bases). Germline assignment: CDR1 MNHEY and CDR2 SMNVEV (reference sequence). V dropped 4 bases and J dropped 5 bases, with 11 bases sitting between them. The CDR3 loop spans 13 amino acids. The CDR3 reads CASSWDLRTEAFF. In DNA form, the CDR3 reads TGTGCCAGCAGTTGGGACTTGCGGACTGAAGCTTTCTTT.

The CDR3 DNA is TGTGCCAGCAGCTTGGGCCCTGGGGAGTACGAGCAGTACTTC. Translated: CASSLGPGEYEQYF. This chain uses TRBV11-2 with TRBJ2-7, with D possibly matching TRBD2 (5 bases). V was shortened by 3 bases and J by 4 bases, with 13 bases between the two germline ends. This CDR3 is built from 14 residues. The germline CDR1 and CDR2 sequences are SGHAT and FQNNGV.

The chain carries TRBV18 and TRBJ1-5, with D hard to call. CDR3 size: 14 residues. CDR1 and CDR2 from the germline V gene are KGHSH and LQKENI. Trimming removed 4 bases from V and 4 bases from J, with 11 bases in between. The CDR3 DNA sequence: TGTGCCAGCTCACTCCGGGAGCAGAATCAGCCCCAGCATTTT. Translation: CASSLREQNQPQHF.

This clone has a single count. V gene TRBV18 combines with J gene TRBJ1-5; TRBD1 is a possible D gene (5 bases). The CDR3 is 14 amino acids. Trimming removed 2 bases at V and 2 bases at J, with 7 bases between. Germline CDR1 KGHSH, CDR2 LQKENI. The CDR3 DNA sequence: TGTGCCAGCTCACCATCACAGGGCAATCAGCCCCAGCATTTT. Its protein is CASSPSQGNQPQHF.

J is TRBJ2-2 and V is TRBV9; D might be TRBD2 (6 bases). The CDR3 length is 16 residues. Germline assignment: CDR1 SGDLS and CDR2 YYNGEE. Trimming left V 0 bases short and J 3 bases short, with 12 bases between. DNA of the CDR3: TGTGCCAGCAGCGTAGATATCAGGGAGGACACCGGGGAGCTGTTTTTT. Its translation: CASSVDIREDTGELFF.

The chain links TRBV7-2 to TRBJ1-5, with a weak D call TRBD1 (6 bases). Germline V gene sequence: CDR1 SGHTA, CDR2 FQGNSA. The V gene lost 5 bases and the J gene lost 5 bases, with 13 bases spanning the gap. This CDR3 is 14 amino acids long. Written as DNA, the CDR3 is TGTGCCAGCAGCAAGGACAGATCTTATCAGCCCCAGCATTTT. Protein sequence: CASSKDRSYQPQHF.

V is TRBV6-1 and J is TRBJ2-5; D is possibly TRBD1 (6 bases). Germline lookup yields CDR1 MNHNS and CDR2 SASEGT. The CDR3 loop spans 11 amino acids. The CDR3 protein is CGSGVQETQYF. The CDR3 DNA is TGTGGCTCAGGGGTGCAAGAGACCCAGTACTTC.

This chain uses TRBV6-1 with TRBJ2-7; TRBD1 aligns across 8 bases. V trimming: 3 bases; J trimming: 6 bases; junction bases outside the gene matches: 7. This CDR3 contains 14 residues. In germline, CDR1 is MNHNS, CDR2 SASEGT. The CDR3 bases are TGTGCCAGCAGTGATAACCAGGGGGCGAGCGAGCAGTACTTC. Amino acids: CASSDNQGASEQYF.